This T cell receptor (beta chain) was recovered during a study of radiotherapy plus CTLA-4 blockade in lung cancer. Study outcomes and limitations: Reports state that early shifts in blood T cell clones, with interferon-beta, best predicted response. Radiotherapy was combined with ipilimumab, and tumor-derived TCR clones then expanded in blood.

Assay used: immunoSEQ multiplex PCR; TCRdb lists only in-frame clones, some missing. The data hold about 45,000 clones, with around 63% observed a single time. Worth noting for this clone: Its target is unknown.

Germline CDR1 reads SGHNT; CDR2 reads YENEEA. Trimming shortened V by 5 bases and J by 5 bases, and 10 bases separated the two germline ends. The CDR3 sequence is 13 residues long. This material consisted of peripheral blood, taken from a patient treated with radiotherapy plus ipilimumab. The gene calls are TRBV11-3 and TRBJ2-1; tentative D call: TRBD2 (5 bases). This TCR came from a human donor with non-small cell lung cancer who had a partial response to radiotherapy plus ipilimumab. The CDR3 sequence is CASSEDGNNEQFF. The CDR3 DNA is TGTGCCAGCAGCGAGGACGGGAACAATGAGCAGTTCTTC. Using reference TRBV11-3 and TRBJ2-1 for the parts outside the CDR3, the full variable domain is EAGVVQSPRYKIIEKKQPVAFWCNPISGHNTLYWYLQNLGQGPELLIRYENEEAVDDSQLPKDRFSAERLKGVDSTLKIQPAELGDSAVYLCASSEDGNNEQFFGPGTRLTVL.